This TCR beta chain came from a study of shared clonotypes between healthy human individuals. Looking at the study overall: Per donor, three plates held CD4 naive cells, three held CD4 memory, two held CD8 naive and one held CD8 memory. Findings and limits, study-wide: Sharing across four donors was highest in naive CD4 (around 5%) and lowest in memory CD8 (roughly 0.4%).

Clones were sequenced by immunoSEQ multiplex PCR, and TCRdb holds only the in-frame ones, with some missing. The profile shows approximately 980,000 clones, more than 75% of them singletons. Healthy and HIV-negative, the adult donors had no recent acute infections or vaccinations. Every donor, a Caucasian adult, lived in Nashville, Tennessee. Germline CDR1 KGHSH, CDR2 LQKENI. The CDR3 has 18 amino acids. With 4 bases removed from V and 5 bases from J, the gap between germline ends came to 21 bases. As to this clone: Its cognate antigen is unknown.

The TCR comes from a man aged 18 to 29 in good health. The gene calls are TRBV18 and TRBJ1-6; D uncertain. The sample comprised memory CD4+ T cells sorted from blood. The subset: CD45RA-negative fraction. CDR3 protein: CASSLYPTPAGDNSPLHF. CDR3 sequence (DNA): TGTGCCAGCTCACTATACCCAACACCGGCTGGAGATAATTCACCCCTCCACTTT. Using reference TRBV18 and TRBJ1-6 for the parts outside the CDR3, the full variable domain is NAGVMQNPRHLVRRRGQEARLRCSPMKGHSHVYWYRQLPEEGLKFMVYLQKENIIDESGMPKERFSAEFPKEGPSILRIQQVVRGDSAAYFCASSLYPTPAGDNSPLHFGNGTRLTVT.